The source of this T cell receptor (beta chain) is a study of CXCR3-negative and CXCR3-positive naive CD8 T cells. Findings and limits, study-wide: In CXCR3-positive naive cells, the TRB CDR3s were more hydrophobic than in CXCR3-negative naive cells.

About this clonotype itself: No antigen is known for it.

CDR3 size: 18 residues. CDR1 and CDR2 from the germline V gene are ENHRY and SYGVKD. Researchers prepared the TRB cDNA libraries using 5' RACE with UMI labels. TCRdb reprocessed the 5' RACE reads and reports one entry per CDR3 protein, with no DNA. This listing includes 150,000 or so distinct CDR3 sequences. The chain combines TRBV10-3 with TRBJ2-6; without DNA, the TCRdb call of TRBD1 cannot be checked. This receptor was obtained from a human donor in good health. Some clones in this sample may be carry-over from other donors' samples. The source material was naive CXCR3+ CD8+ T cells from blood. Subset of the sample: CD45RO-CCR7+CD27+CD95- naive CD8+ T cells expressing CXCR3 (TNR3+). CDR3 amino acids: CAIRPGQVSLSGANVLTF.